These 27 T cell receptor beta chains were sequenced from one sample in a study of blood T cell repertoires in COVID-19. Libraries were prepared by immunoSEQ multiplex PCR; TCRdb keeps only in-frame clonotypes and omits some of them. Of about 130,000 clones listed, approximately 85% are singletons. The sequencing input was peripheral blood. These receptor sequences come from a human donor in a cohort sampled during active COVID-19.

This clone was observed a handful of times. This chain links TRBV11-3 with TRBJ2-2, with D possibly being TRBD2 (5 bases). The CDR3 totals 14 residues. From germline, CDR1 is SGHNT and CDR2 YENEEA. Trimming removed 1 base from V and 2 bases from J, with 5 bases in between. The CDR3: CASSLAGNTGELFF. Written as DNA, the CDR3 is TGTGCCAGCAGCTTAGCGGGAAACACCGGGGAGCTGTTTTTT.

This chain joins TRBV27 and TRBJ2-5; D possibly corresponds to TRBD1 (6 bases). V was clipped by 7 bases and J by 5 bases, with 17 bases between them. Germline V gene lookup returns CDR1 MNHEY and CDR2 SMNVEV (reference sequence). This CDR3 is 14 amino acids long. Here the CDR3 DNA reads TGTGCCAGCAACATACAGGGTTGGCGGGAGACCCAGTACTTC. Its protein product is CASNIQGWRETQYF.

This clone was counted once. This chain connects TRBV7-6 to TRBJ2-1; TRBD2 matches 8 bases. Looked up from germline, CDR1 is SGHVS and CDR2 is FNYEAQ. The CDR3 has 16 residues. The junction had 7 bases not matched to a gene; V was cut back by 1 base and J by 5 bases. CDR3 protein: CASSLGAGGGNNEQFF. DNA for the CDR3: TGTGCCAGCAGCTTAGGGGCGGGAGGTGGGAACAATGAGCAGTTCTTC.

V is TRBV19 and J is TRBJ1-4; D not certain. V shed 5 bases and J shed 7 bases, with 5 bases lying between them. The length of the CDR3 is 11 residues. Looked up from germline, CDR1 is LNHDA and CDR2 is SQIVND (reference sequence). DNA of the CDR3: TGTGCCAGTAGTTCGGGTGAAAAACTGTTTTTT. Protein: CASSSGEKLFF.

The J gene is TRBJ2-1, the V gene TRBV19; tentatively, D is TRBD1 (6 bases). V was shortened by 1 base and J by 1 base, with 14 bases between the two germline ends. Germline-derived CDR1 and CDR2 are LNHDA and SQIVND (reference sequence). The CDR3 is 17 residues long. The CDR3 protein is CASSIVRTDSSYNEQFF. CDR3 sequence (DNA): TGTGCCAGTAGTATAGTTAGGACAGATTCATCCTACAATGAGCAGTTCTTC.

V usage is TRBV9 and J usage is TRBJ2-1, with D possibly being TRBD2 (6 bases). Germline V lookup: CDR1 SGDLS, CDR2 YYNGEE. The CDR3 covers 14 residues. The V end lost 0 bases, the J end lost 9 bases, and 13 bases lay between the germline ends. Here the CDR3 reads CASSVEPRRGEQFF. The CDR3 region has the DNA TGTGCCAGCAGCGTAGAACCGAGGAGGGGTGAGCAGTTCTTC.

J is TRBJ2-1 and V is TRBV3-1 (or the pseudogene TRBV3-2), with D maybe TRBD1 (5 bases). Germline assignment: CDR1 LGHDT and CDR2 YNNKEL (reference sequence). Trimming removed 4 bases from V and 15 bases from J, with 16 bases in between. CDR3 size: 12 residues. CDR3 amino acids: CASSRLGRHPFF. CDR3 nucleotide sequence: TGTGCCAGCAGCCGCCTGGGGCGTCACCCGTTCTTC.

This clone was counted between two and nine times. The V call is TRBV4-1, the J call TRBJ1-3; TRBD1 is a possible D gene (6 bases). CDR3 length: 18 amino acids. The V end lost 0 bases, the J end lost 2 bases, and 17 bases lay between the germline ends. CDR1 is MGHRA and CDR2 is YSYEKL in the germline V gene. This CDR3 reads CASSQDWYPRGAGNTIYF. As DNA, the CDR3 is TGCGCCAGCAGCCAAGATTGGTACCCCAGGGGCGCTGGAAACACCATATATTTT.

The chain carries TRBV5-5 and TRBJ2-5; D possibly corresponds to TRBD2 (6 bases). V was cut by 7 bases and J by 4 bases, with 17 bases left in between. Germline CDR1 and CDR2: SGHKS and YYEKEE (reference sequence). CDR3 length equals 14 residues. The CDR3: CASSGLPLLETQYF. The CDR3 DNA is TGTGCCAGCTCGGGACTGCCGCTGCTAGAGACCCAGTACTTC.

The V and J genes are TRBV7-2 and TRBJ2-7; D unclear. Germline assignment: CDR1 SGHTA and CDR2 FQGNSA. The CDR3 is made up of 11 amino acids. The V end was cut by 8 bases, the J end by 0 bases, with 5 bases between. For the CDR3, the DNA is TGTGCCAGCGGCAGCTCCTACGAGCAGTACTTC. Translating it yields CASGSSYEQYF.

J is TRBJ1-2 and V is TRBV25-1; 10 nucleotides agree with TRBD1. Trimming cost V 5 bases and J 4 bases; bases outside gene matches: 10. The CDR3 length is 16 residues. Germline loops: CDR1 MGHDK, CDR2 SYGVNS. DNA of the CDR3: TGTGCCAGCAGTTCCGGACAGGGGGTTTCAGTCTATGGCTACACCTTC. Protein sequence: CASSSGQGVSVYGYTF.

The chain recombines TRBV14 with TRBJ2-3, with a weak D call TRBD1 (5 bases). The CDR3 length is 12 residues. The V gene lost 1 base and the J gene lost 9 bases, with 8 bases spanning the gap. In germline, CDR1 is SGHDN, CDR2 FVKESK. CDR3 sequence (DNA): TGTGCCAGCAGCCAAGTAGGGGCGACGCAGTATTTT. Amino acids: CASSQVGATQYF. The full variable domain, completed using reference TRBV14 and TRBJ2-3, is EAGVTQFPSHSVIEKGQTVTLRCDPISGHDNLYWYRRVMGKEIKFLLHFVKESKQDESGMPNNRFLAERTGGTYSTLKVQPAELEDSGVYFCASSQVGATQYFGPGTRLTVL.

The chain couples TRBV5-1 to TRBJ2-1; 7 bases are shared with TRBD1. V gave up 4 bases and J gave up 4 bases; unmatched junction bases: 8. Germline V CDR1 and CDR2: SGHRS, YFSETQ. This CDR3 contains 15 residues. For the CDR3, the DNA is TGCGCCAGCAGCACGACGGGACAGATATACAATGAGCAGTTCTTC. Translation: CASSTTGQIYNEQFF.

The chain carries TRBV11-2 and TRBJ1-1, with 9 bases lining up with TRBD1. J lost 4 bases, V lost 5 bases, and 8 bases had no gene match. Germline-derived CDR1 and CDR2 are SGHAT and FQNNGV. The CDR3 is made up of 15 amino acids. This chain's CDR3 is CASSPPTGGITEAFF. The DNA for the CDR3 is TGTGCCAGCAGCCCCCCAACAGGGGGCATCACTGAAGCTTTCTTT.

This clone was counted a few times. V gene TRBV9 combines with J gene TRBJ2-5; 8 bases are a match to TRBD2. Germline CDR1 SGDLS, CDR2 YYNGEE. The CDR3 extends over 17 amino acids. V was clipped by 0 bases and J by 0 bases; unmatched bases: 7. The CDR3 spells CASSVDRGGRYQETQYF. In DNA, the CDR3 is TGTGCCAGCAGCGTAGACCGTGGCGGGAGGTACCAAGAGACCCAGTACTTC.

This clone is a singleton in its sample. The rearrangement uses TRBV11-2 and TRBJ1-2; D is possibly TRBD1 (6 bases). The CDR3 is 14 residues long. The ends were cut back, 5 bases at V and 4 bases at J, with 14 bases in the middle. The germline gives CDR1 SGHAT, CDR2 FQNNGV. CDR3 bases: TGTGCCAGCAGCCCCGTGGGGGCTGGCTATGGCTACACCTTC. As protein: CASSPVGAGYGYTF.

The chain recombines TRBV28 with TRBJ1-6; the D is unclear. The CDR3 sequence is 12 residues long. V lost 7 bases to trimming and J lost 9 bases, with 10 bases between them. CDR1 is MDHEN and CDR2 is SYDVKM in the germline V gene. The CDR3 region has the DNA TGTGCCAGCATGTCGGGTACTTCACCCCTCCACTTT. This translates into CASMSGTSPLHF.

The chain uses TRBV7-2 and TRBJ2-2, with D possibly matching TRBD2 (6 bases). This CDR3 is built from 13 residues. V was shortened by 2 bases and J by 7 bases, with 8 bases between the two germline ends. Germline loops: CDR1 SGHTA, CDR2 FQGNSA. The CDR3 coding sequence is TGTGCCAGCAGCTTAAACGGGGGCGGGGAGCTGTTTTTT. Its translation: CASSLNGGGELFF.

The chain joins TRBV7-2 to TRBJ2-1, with 8 positions matching TRBD2. Trimming cost V 1 base and J 0 bases; bases outside gene matches: 8. Germline V lookup: CDR1 SGHTA, CDR2 FQGNSA. The CDR3 contains 18 residues. The CDR3, as DNA: TGTGCCAGCAGCTTAGGAAGGACTAGCTGGAGCTCCTACAATGAGCAGTTCTTC. Translating gives CASSLGRTSWSSYNEQFF.

The V and J genes are TRBV7-3 and TRBJ2-2, with 8 bases identical to TRBD2. Germline loops: CDR1 SGHTA, CDR2 FQGTGA. J was trimmed by 7 bases and V by 1 base; bases with no gene match: 5. CDR3 length equals 15 residues. The CDR3 nucleotides read TGTGCCAGCAGCTTAAAGCGGGGGAACGTCGGGGAGCTGTTTTTT. It yields the protein CASSLKRGNVGELFF.

This chain connects TRBV7-9 to TRBJ1-1, with TRBD1 identical over 9 bases. There are 14 residues in the CDR3. V lost 6 bases, J lost 4 bases, and 6 bases stayed unmatched. Per the germline V gene, CDR1 is SEHNR and CDR2 is FQNEAQ (reference sequence). The CDR3 DNA sequence: TGTGCCAGCAGGACAGGACAGGGGACCACTGAAGCTTTCTTT. Its translation is CASRTGQGTTEAFF.

This clone has just one count. The chain uses TRBV5-4 and TRBJ1-2, with TRBD1 matching 8 bases. Germline V gene lookup returns CDR1 SGHNT and CDR2 YYREEE (reference sequence). Germline trimming cut 4 bases from V and 5 bases from J; bases unmatched to any gene: 10. There are 15 residues in the CDR3. In DNA, the CDR3 is TGTGCCAGCAGCATCGCGGCAGGGGGCACATATGGCTACACCTTC. This encodes CASSIAAGGTYGYTF.

V gene TRBV5-4 combines with J gene TRBJ2-1; the D gene is possibly TRBD1 (5 bases). Between the trimmed V and J ends, which lost 0 bases and 9 bases, there was a span of 16 bases. The CDR3 length is 15 residues. CDR1 and CDR2 from the germline V gene are SGHNT and YYREEE (reference sequence). In nucleotides, the CDR3 is TGTGCCAGCAGCTTGGAGACAGCCTTGATGGGTGAGCAGTTCTTC. Translated, it gives CASSLETALMGEQFF.

The chain employs TRBV7-9 and TRBJ1-1; D remains ambiguous. Looked up from germline, CDR1 is SEHNR and CDR2 is FQNEAQ (reference sequence). V shed 1 base and J shed 7 bases, with 10 bases lying between them. This CDR3 is built from 13 residues. The CDR3 region is CASSLGGGIEAFF. The CDR3 DNA reads as TGTGCCAGCAGCTTAGGGGGAGGCATTGAAGCTTTCTTT. Full variable domain (missing parts from reference TRBV7-9 and TRBJ1-1): DTGVSQNPRHKITKRGQNVTFRCDPISEHNRLYWYRQTLGQGPEFLTYFQNEAQLEKSRLLSDRFSAERPKGSFSTLEIQRTEQGDSAMYLCASSLGGGIEAFFGQGTRLTVV.

The CDR3 DNA follows: TGTGCCAGTAGTATAGTCGGGCGAAGGACAAGCCAACACACAGATACGCAGTATTTT. Translation gives CASSIVGRRTSQHTDTQYF. The chain uses TRBV19 and TRBJ2-3, with a weak D call TRBD1 (5 bases). This CDR3 comprises 19 residues. Germline values: CDR1 LNHDA, CDR2 SQIVND (reference sequence). With 1 base removed from V and 2 bases from J, the gap between germline ends came to 22 bases.

The V gene is TRBV2, the J gene TRBJ2-7; no reliable D call. From germline, CDR1 is SNHLY and CDR2 FYNNEI. Trimming pared 4 bases from V and 2 bases from J, leaving 9 bases between. CDR3 size: 13 residues. Written as DNA, the CDR3 is TGTGCCAGCAGTGTTGGCGGTACCTACGAGCAGTACGTC. This encodes CASSVGGTYEQYV.

In this sample, this clone turned up a few times. The chain has TRBV7-8 and TRBJ2-7, with 9 bases identical to TRBD2. Trimming took 0 bases from V and 12 from J; bases not matched to a gene: 12. The CDR3 contains 15 residues. Germline V gene sequence: CDR1 SGHVS, CDR2 FQNEAQ. CDR3 sequence reads: CASSLAGLGAGGLYV. CDR3 sequence (DNA): TGTGCCAGCAGCTTAGCGGGGCTGGGAGCGGGAGGTCTGTACGTC.